This T cell receptor beta chain derives from a study of CD8 T cells in Susac syndrome. Germline V gene sequence: CDR1 DFQATT, CDR2 SNEGSKA (reference sequence). V dropped 5 bases and J dropped 1; count of bases not matched to a gene: 8. The CDR3 consists of 15 residues. Sequencing of TCR beta drew on CD8+ and CD4+ T cells from blood. FACS was used to enrich TEMRA cells, whereas the CD8+ and CD4+ T cells were obtained by negative isolation. A quantity of 0.5 to 1 ug RNA underwent reverse transcription using random hexamers. Across 54 Vbeta and 13 Jbeta, immunoSEQ multiplex PCR amplified TCR beta CDR3. TCRdb re-called the immunoSEQ multiplex PCR reads with MiXCR, one entry per CDR3 protein. The data hold 110,000 or so distinct CDR3 sequences, with 92% observed a single time.

The specimen sequenced was CD4+ T cells from PBMCs. This rearrangement joins TRBV20-1 to TRBJ1-5; 7 bases map to TRBD1. The receptor comes from a human donor in good health. Here the CDR3 DNA reads TGCAGTGCTCCCGGGGGACAGCGCAGCAATCAGCCCCAGCATTTT. It codes for CSAPGGQRSNQPQHF.